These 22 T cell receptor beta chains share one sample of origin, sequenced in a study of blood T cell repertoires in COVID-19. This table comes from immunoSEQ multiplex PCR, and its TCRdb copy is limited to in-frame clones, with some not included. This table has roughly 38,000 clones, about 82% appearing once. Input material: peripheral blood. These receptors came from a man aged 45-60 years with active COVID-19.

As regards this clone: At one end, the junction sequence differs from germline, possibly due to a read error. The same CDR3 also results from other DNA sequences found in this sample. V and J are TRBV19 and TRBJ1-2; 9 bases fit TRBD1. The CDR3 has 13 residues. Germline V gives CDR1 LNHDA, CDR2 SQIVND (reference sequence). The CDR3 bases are TGCGCCAGTAGTTGGACAGGGGACTATGGCTACACCTTC. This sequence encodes CASSWTGDYGYTF. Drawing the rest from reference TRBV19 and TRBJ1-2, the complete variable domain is DGGITQSPKYLFRKEGQNVTLSCEQNLNHDAMYWYRQDPGQGLRLIYYSQIVNDFQKGDIAEGYSVSREKKESFPLTVTSAQKNPTAFYLCASSWTGDYGYTFGSGTRLTVV.

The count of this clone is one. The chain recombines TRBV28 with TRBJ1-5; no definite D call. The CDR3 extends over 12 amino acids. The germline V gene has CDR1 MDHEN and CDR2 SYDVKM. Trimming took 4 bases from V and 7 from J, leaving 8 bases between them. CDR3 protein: CASSSSGQPQHF. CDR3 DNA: TGTGCCAGCAGTTCCTCGGGGCAGCCCCAGCATTTT. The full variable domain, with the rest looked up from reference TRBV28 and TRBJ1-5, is DVKVTQSSRYLVKRTGEKVFLECVQDMDHENMFWYRQDPGLGLRLIYFSYDVKMKEKGDIPEGYSVSREKKERFSLILESASTNQTSMYLCASSSSGQPQHFGDGTRLSIL.

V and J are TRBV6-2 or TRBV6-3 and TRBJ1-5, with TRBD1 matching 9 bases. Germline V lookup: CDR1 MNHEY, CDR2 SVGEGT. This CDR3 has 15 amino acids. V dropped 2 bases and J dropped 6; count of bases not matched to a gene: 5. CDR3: CASSYPGQGRQPQHF. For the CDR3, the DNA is TGTGCCAGCAGTTACCCCGGACAGGGGCGTCAGCCCCAGCATTTT.

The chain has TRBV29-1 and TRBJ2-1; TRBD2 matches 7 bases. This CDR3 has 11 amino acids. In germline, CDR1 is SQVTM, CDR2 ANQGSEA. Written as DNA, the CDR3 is TGCAGGTGGGGGGGGGACAATGAGCAGTTCTTC. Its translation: CRWGGDNEQFF.

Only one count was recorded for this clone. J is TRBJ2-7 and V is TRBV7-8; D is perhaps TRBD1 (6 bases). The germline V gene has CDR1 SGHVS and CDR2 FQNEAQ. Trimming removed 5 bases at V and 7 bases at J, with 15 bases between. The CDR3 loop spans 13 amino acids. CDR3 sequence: CASSQGHTLEQYF. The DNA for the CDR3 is TGTGCCAGCAGCCAGGGACATACGTTAGAGCAGTACTTC.

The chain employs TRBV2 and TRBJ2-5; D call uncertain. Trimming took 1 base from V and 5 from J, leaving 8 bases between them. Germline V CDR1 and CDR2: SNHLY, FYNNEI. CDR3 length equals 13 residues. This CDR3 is CASSEGAVETQYF. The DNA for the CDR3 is TGTGCCAGCAGTGAAGGAGCCGTTGAGACCCAGTACTTC.

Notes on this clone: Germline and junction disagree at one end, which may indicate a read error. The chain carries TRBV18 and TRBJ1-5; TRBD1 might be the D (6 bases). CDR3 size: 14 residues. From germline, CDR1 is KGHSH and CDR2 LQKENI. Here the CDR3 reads CASSLQGSDQPQHF. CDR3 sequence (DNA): TGTGCCAGCTCCCTACAGGGTAGCGATCAGCCCCAGCATTTT.

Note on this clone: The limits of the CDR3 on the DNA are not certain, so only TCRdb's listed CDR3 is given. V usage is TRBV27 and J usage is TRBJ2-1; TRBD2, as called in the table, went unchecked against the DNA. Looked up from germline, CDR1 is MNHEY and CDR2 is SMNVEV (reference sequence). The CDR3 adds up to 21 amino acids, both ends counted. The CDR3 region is CASSLLRRTGSGGLTFGEQFF.

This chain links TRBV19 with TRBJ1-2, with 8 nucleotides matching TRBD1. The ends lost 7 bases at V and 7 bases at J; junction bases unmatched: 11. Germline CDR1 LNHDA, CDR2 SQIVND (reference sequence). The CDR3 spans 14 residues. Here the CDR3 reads CASTPGGQGPGYTF. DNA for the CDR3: TGTGCCAGTACCCCAGGCGGACAGGGCCCTGGCTACACCTTC.

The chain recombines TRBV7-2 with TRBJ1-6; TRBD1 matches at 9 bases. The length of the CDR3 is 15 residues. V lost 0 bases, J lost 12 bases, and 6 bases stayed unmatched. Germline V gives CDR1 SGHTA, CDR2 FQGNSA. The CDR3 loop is CASSLADRGIIPLHF. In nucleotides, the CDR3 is TGTGCCAGCAGCTTAGCGGACAGGGGCATTATACCCCTCCACTTT.

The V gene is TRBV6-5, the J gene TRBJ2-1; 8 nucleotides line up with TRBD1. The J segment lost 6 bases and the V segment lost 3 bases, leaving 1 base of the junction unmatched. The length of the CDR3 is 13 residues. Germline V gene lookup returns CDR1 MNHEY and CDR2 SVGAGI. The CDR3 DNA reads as TGTGCCAGCAGTTATCAGGGGGCCAATGAGCAGTTCTTC. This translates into CASSYQGANEQFF.

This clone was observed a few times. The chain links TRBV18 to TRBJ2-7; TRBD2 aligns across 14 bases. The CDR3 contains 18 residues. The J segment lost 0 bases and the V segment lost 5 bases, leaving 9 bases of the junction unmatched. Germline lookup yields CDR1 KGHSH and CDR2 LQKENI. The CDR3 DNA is TGTGCCAGCTCAGGACCGGGACTAGCGGGGGTTTCCTCCTACGAGCAGTACTTC. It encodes CASSGPGLAGVSSYEQYF.

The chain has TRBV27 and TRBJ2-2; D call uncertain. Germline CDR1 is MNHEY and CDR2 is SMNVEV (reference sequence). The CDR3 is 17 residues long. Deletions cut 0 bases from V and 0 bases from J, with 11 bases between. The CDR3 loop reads CASSLSPVLTNTGELFF. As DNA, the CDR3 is TGTGCCAGCAGTTTATCTCCGGTACTCACGAACACCGGGGAGCTGTTTTTT.

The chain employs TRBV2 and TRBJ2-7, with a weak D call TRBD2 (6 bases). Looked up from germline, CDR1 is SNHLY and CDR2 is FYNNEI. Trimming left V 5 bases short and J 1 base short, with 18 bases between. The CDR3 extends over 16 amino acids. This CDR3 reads CASSPPGLGRSYEQYF. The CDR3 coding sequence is TGTGCCAGCAGTCCTCCCGGTCTAGGGAGGTCCTACGAGCAGTACTTC. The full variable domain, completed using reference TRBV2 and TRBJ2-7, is EPEVTQTPSHQVTQMGQEVILRCVPISNHLYFYWYRQILGQKVEFLVSFYNNEISEKSEIFDDQFSVERPDGSNFTLKIRSTKLEDSAMYFCASSPPGLGRSYEQYFGPGTRLTVT.

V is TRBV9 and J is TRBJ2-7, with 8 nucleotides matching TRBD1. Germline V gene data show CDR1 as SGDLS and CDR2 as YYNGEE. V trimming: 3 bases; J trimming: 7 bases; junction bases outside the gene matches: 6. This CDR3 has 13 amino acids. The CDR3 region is CASSGGTGWEQYF. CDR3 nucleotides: TGTGCCAGCAGCGGGGGGACAGGCTGGGAGCAGTACTTC.

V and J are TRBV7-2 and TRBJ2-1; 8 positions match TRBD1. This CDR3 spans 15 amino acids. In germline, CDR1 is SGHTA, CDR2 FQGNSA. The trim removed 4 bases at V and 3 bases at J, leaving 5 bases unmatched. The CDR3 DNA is TGTGCCAGCAGCTACGACAGGGGCCTCTACAATGAGCAGTTCTTC. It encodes CASSYDRGLYNEQFF.

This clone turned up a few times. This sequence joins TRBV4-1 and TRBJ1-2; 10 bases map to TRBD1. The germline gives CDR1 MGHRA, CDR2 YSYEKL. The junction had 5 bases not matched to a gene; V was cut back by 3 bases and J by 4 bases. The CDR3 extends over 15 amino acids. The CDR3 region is CASSHPGQGTYGYTF. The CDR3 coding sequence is TGCGCCAGCAGCCATCCGGGACAGGGGACCTATGGCTACACCTTC.

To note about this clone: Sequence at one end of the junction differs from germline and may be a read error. The CDR3 DNA follows: TGTGCCAGCAGTGTCAGGTTGTATAACTCACCCCTCCACTTT. Encoded protein: CASSVRLYNSPLHF. V gene TRBV25-1 combines with J gene TRBJ1-6; no clear D. Germline V gives CDR1 MGHDK, CDR2 SYGVNS. This CDR3 has 14 amino acids.

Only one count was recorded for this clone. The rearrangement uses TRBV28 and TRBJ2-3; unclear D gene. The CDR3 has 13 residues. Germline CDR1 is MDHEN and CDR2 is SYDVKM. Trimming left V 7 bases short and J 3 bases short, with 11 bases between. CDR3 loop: CASTWAATDTQYF. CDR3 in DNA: TGTGCCAGCACCTGGGCAGCTACAGATACGCAGTATTTT.

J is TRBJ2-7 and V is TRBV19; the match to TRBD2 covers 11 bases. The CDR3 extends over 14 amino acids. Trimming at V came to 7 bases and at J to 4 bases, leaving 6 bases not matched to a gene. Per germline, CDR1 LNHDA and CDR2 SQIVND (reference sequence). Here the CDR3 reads CASNEGLADYEQYF. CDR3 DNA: TGTGCCAGTAACGAGGGACTAGCGGATTACGAGCAGTACTTC.

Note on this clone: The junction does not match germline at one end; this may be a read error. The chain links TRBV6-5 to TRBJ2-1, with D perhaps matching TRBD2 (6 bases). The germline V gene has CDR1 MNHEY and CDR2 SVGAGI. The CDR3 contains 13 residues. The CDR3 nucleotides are TGTGCCAGCGACGGGGGAATCTACGATGAGCAGTTCTTC. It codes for CASDGGIYDEQFF.

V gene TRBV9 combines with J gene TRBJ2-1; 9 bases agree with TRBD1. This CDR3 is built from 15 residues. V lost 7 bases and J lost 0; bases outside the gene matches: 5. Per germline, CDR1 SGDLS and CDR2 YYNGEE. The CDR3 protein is CASGGQGSSYNEQFF. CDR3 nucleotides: TGTGCCAGCGGAGGACAGGGGAGCTCCTACAATGAGCAGTTCTTC.